This T cell receptor (beta chain) was documented in a study of T cell changes during pregnancy in multiple sclerosis (dated by TCRdb to the late 2010s). About the full investigation: Changes in the T cell repertoire over the course of pregnancy were examined in this study in women with multiple sclerosis.

In the germline V gene (reference sequence), CDR1 corresponds to LNHDA and CDR2 to SQIVND. The CDR3 goes from the cysteine to the phenylalanine over 14 residues. Kept here is only the CDR3 DNA, which spans 42 bases and is read in frame from base 1. V lost 2 bases and J lost 6 bases; the stretch between them is 11 bases long. This clone was seen once. The target of this receptor is not known. The record has no base qualities; no much larger clone is one base away. Receptor amplification or capture employed the immunoSEQ multiplex PCR assay. The clones in this table, taken by TCRdb from immuneACCESS, are in-frame only. Not every clone is retained; where verified, under half of the shortfall comes from an unresolved V gene, and the cause of the rest is unknown. The sample data list around 48,000 clones, and approximately 88% of these were observed just once. The ten largest clones add up to less than 1.5% of the sample.

This receptor was obtained from a female donor with multiple sclerosis, enrolled in a pregnancy study. The chain is encoded by TRBV19 joined to TRBJ2-1; tentative D gene TRBD2, with 6 bases matching. Sample: CD4+ T cells from peripheral blood mononuclear cells, taken in the second trimester of pregnancy. The DNA is TGTGCCAGTAGTATATCAGCGGGCCGCAATGAGCAGTTCTTC. This sequence encodes CASSISAGRNEQFF.